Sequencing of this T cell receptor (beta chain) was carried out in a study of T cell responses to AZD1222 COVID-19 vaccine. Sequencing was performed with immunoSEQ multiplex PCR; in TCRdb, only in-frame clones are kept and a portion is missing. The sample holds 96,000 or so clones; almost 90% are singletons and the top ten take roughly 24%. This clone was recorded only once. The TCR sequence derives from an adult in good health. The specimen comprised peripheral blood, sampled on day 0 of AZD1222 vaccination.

The CDR3 region is CASSWGTGVADSNQPQHF. Written as DNA, the CDR3 is TGTGCCAGCAGTTGGGGGACAGGGGTCGCCGATAGCAATCAGCCCCAGCATTTT. The chain joins TRBV28 to TRBJ1-5, with 10 bases that match TRBD1. The CDR3 has 18 residues. The trim removed 4 bases at V and 0 bases at J, leaving 9 bases unmatched. Germline CDR1 is MDHEN and CDR2 is SYDVKM.